Included here is one T cell receptor (beta chain) sequence, with context. Antigen specificity is unknown. Looked up from germline, CDR1 is SGHDT and CDR2 is YYEEEE. There are 16 residues in the CDR3. The V gene end was trimmed by 7 bases and the J gene end by 5 bases; junction bases not matched to a gene: 15. The data belong to a study of cytomegalovirus exposure and HLA in healthy donors. Findings and caveats of the study: Among CMV-associated TCR beta chains, most appeared HLA-restricted in a later analysis. Prior analysis indicated that the majority of TCR beta V segments exhibited productivity approximately 90% or approximately 30% of the time.

The primer mix had 60 Vbeta and 13 Jbeta primers. Generated by immunoSEQ multiplex PCR, the TCRdb table keeps only in-frame clones and is missing some. The sample shows around 130,000 clones, approximately 81% of them seen only once. The specimen sequenced was PBMCs. This clonotype was sampled from a man aged 18-30 years in good health and CMV-seronegative. The V gene is TRBV5-6, the J gene TRBJ1-2; TRBD1 matches at 9 bases. CDR3 bases: TGTGCCAGCTCACCACCAGGTCCGGGACAGGGTTATGGCTACACCTTC. This gives the protein CASSPPGPGQGYGYTF. The full variable domain, completed using reference TRBV5-6 and TRBJ1-2, is DAGVTQSPTHLIKTRGQQVTLRCSPKSGHDTVSWYQQALGQGPQFIFQYYEEEERQRGNFPDRFSGHQFPNYSSELNVNALLLGDSALYLCASSPPGPGQGYGYTFGSGTRLTVV.